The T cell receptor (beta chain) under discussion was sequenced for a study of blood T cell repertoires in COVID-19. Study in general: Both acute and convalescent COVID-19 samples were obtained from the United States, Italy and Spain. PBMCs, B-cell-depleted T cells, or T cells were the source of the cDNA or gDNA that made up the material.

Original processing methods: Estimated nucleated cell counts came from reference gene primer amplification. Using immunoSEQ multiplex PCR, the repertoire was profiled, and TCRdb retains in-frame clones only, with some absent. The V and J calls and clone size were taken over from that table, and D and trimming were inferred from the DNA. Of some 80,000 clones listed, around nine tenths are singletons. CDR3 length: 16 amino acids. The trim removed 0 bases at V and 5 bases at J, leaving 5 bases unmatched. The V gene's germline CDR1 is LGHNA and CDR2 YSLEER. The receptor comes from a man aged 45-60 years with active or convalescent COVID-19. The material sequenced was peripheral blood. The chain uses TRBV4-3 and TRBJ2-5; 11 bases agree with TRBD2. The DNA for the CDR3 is TGCGCCAGCAGCCAAGAGGTAGCGGGGGGGCCGGAGACCCAGTACTTC. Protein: CASSQEVAGGPETQYF.